The subject of this entry is one T cell receptor beta chain. Its specificity is unknown. The data stem from a study of cytomegalovirus exposure and HLA in healthy donors. Overall study findings and caveats: In a later analysis, DRB1 alleles had the most associated TCRs; HLA-C alleles the fewest. Later analysis indicated greater clonal expansion among HLA-associated TCR beta chains than among equally common other chains.

The CDR3 covers 12 residues. The germline V gene encodes CDR1 MNHNS and CDR2 SASEGT. V was trimmed by 1 base and J by 7 bases, leaving 8 bases between them. PCR amplification relied on 60 Vbeta primers (plus 13 Jbeta primers). The method was immunoSEQ multiplex PCR; TCRdb's version includes in-frame clones alone and lacks a portion of them. In the table there are 200,000 to 250,000 clones, approximately 88% of which are singletons. This rearrangement joins TRBV6-1 to TRBJ2-7; no firm D call. The TCR comes from a boy aged 2 to 10 in good health and CMV-seronegative. The sequenced sample was PBMCs. The CDR3 here is CASSEVGCEQYF. The CDR3 nucleotides are TGTGCCAGCAGTGAAGTCGGTTGTGAGCAGTACTTC.